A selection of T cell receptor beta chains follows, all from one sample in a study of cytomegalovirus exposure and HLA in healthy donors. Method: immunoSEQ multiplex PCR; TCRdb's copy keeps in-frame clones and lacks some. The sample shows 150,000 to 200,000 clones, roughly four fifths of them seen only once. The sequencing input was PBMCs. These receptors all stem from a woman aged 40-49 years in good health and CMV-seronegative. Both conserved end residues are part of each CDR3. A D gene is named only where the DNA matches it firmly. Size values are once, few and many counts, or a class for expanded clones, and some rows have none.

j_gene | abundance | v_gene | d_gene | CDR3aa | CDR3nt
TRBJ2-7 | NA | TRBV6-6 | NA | CASSYRRDEQYF | TGTGCCAGCAGTTACAGGCGGGACGAGCAGTACTTC
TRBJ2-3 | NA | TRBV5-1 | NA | CASRLGVDTQYF | TGCGCCAGCAGGTTAGGGGTAGATACGCAGTATTTT
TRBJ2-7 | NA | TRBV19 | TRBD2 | CASSENGATSGKYEQYF | TGTGCCAGTAGCGAAAATGGGGCGACTAGCGGGAAATACGAGCAGTACTTC
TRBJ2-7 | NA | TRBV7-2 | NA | CASSVGVSYEQYF | TGTGCCAGCAGCGTAGGAGTCTCCTACGAGCAGTACTTC
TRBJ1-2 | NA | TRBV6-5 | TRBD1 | CASSPDRDNYGYTF | TGTGCCAGCAGCCCGGACAGGGACAACTATGGCTACACCTTC
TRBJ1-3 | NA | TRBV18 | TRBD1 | CASSPSTGTGVSGNTIYF | TGTGCCAGCTCACCAAGTACCGGGACAGGGGTCTCTGGAAACACCATATATTTT
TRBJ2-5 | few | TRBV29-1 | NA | CSVRSPQETQYF | TGCAGCGTTAGAAGCCCCCAAGAGACCCAGTACTTC
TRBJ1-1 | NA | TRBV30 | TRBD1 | CAWSGGTVNTEAFF | TGTGCCTGGAGTGGAGGGACAGTGAACACTGAAGCTTTCTTT
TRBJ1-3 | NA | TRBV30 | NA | CAWRGGTTIYF | TGTGCCTGGAGGGGAGGGACCACCATATATTTT
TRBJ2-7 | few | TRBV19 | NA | CASSTRPGSYEQYF | TGTGCCAGTAGTACGAGACCAGGGTCCTACGAGCAGTACTTC
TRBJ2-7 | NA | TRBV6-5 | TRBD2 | CASTSAGEGYEQYF | TGTGCCAGCACCTCAGCGGGAGAGGGCTACGAGCAGTACTTC
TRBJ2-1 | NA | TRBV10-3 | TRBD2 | CATRLADNEQFF | TGTGCCACCCGACTAGCGGACAATGAGCAGTTCTTC
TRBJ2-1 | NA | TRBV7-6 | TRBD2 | CASSSTPPGGYNEQFF | TGTGCCAGCAGCTCAACGCCCCCGGGGGGGTACAATGAGCAGTTCTTC
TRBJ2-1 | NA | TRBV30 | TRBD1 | CAWSVREDRVPSSYNEQFF | TGTGCCTGGAGTGTACGTGAGGACAGGGTCCCCAGCTCCTACAATGAGCAGTTCTTC
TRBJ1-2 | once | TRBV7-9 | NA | CASSLDKVTRLYGYTF | TGTGCCAGCAGCTTAGATAAGGTTACCAGACTCTATGGCTACACCTTC
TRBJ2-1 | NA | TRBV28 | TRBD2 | CASSLLAGVEYEQFF | TGTGCCAGCAGTTTGTTAGCGGGAGTTGAGTATGAGCAGTTCTTC
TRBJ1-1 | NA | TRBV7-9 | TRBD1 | CASSNPGTAKAEAFF | TGTGCCAGCAGCAACCCCGGGACAGCGAAGGCTGAAGCTTTCTTT